This TCR beta chain emerged from a study of blood T cell repertoires in COVID-19. The wider study: Italy, Spain and the United States were the sources of the convalescent and acute COVID-19 samples.

Original handling: For nucleated cells, counts were estimated from reference gene primer amplification. Assay: immunoSEQ multiplex PCR; the TCRdb copy retains only in-frame clones and omits some. V, J and clone size were drawn from that table, and D and trimming were deduced from the DNA. Counted here are some 350,000 clones, around 90% occurring once; the ten biggest clones make up around 7%. The CDR3 totals 15 residues. With 6 bases removed from V and 4 bases from J, the gap between germline ends came to 17 bases. Germline CDR1 and CDR2: MNHEY and SVGAGI. The sequencing input was peripheral blood. This chain uses TRBV6-5 with TRBJ2-3; D might be TRBD2 (5 bases). The TCR sequence derives from a man between 18 and 35 years old with active or convalescent COVID-19. CDR3 DNA sequence: TGTGCCAGCAGCCAAAGCGGACGGCGGGCAGATACGCAGTATTTT. Encoded protein: CASSQSGRRADTQYF.